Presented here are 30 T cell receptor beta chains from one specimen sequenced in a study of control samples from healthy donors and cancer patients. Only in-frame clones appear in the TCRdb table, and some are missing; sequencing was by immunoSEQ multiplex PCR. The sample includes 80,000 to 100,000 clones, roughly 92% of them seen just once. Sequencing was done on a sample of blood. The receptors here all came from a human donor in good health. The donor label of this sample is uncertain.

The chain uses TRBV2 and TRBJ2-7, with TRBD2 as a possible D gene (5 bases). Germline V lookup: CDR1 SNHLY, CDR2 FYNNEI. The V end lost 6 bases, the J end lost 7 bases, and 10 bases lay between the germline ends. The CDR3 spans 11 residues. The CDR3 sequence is CASRGSREQYV. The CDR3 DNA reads TGTGCCAGCAGAGGGAGTCGGGAGCAGTACGTC.

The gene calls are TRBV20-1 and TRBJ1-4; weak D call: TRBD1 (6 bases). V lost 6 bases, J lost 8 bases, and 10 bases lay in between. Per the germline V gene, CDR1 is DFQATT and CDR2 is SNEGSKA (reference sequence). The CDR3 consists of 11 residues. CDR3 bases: TGCAGTGCGCTGGACAGCGAAAAACTGTTTTTT. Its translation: CSALDSEKLFF.

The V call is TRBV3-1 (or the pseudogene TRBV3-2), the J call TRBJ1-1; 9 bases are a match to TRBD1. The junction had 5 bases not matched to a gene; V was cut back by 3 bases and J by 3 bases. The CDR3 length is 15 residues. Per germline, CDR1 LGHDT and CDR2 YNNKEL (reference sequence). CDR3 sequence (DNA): TGTGCCAGCAGCCACCCGGGACAGGGTTACACTGAAGCTTTCTTT. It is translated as CASSHPGQGYTEAFF.

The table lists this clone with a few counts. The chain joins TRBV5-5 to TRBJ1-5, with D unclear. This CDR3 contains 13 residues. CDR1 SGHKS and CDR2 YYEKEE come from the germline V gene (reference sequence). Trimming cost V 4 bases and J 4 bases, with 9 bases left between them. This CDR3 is CASSPNWNQPQHF. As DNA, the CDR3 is TGTGCCAGCAGCCCGAACTGGAATCAGCCCCAGCATTTT.

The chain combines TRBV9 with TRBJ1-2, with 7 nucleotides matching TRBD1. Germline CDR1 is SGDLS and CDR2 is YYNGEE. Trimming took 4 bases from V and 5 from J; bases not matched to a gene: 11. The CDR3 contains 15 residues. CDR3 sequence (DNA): TGTGCCAGCAGCTCCCGACGAGGGACAGAATATGGCTACACCTTC. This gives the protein CASSSRRGTEYGYTF. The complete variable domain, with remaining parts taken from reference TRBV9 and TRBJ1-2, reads DSGVTQTPKHLITATGQRVTLRCSPRSGDLSVYWYQQSLDQGLQFLIQYYNGEERAKGNILERFSAQQFPDLHSELNLSSLELGDSALYFCASSSRRGTEYGYTFGSGTRLTVV.

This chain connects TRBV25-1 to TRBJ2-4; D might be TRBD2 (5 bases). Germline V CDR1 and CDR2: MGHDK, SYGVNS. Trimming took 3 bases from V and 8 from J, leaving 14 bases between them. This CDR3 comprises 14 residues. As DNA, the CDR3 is TGTGCCAGCAGTGAGCAGACAACGGAGGACATTCAGTACTTC. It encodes CASSEQTTEDIQYF.

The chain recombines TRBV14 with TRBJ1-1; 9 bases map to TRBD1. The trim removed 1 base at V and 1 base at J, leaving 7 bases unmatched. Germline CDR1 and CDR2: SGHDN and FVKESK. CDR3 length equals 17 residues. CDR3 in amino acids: CASSQVPGQGSNTEAFF. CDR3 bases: TGTGCCAGCAGCCAAGTGCCGGGACAGGGATCGAACACTGAAGCTTTCTTT.

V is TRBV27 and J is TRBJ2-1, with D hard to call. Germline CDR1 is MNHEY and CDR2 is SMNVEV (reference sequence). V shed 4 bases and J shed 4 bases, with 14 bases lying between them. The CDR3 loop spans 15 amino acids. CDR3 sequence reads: CASSWRQTPYNEQFF. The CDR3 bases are TGTGCCAGCAGTTGGCGGCAGACACCTTACAATGAGCAGTTCTTC.

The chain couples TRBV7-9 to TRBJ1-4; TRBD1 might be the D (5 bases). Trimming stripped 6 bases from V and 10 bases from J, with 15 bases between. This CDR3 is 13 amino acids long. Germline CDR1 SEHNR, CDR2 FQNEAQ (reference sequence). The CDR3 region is CASSQAGQGKLFF. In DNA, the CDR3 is TGTGCCAGCAGTCAAGCCGGGCAGGGAAAACTGTTTTTT. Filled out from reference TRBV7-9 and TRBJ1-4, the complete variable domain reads DTGVSQNPRHKITKRGQNVTFRCDPISEHNRLYWYRQTLGQGPEFLTYFQNEAQLEKSRLLSDRFSAERPKGSFSTLEIQRTEQGDSAMYLCASSQAGQGKLFFGSGTQLSVL.

The CDR3 region has the DNA TGTGCCACCAGTCAGGCTGCGGCGCGGCCCCAGCATTTT. Translation gives CATSQAAARPQHF. This chain uses TRBV24-1 with TRBJ1-5, with unresolved D. V dropped 6 bases and J dropped 9 bases, with 14 bases sitting between them. CDR1 and CDR2 from the germline V gene are KGHDR and SFDVKD. This CDR3 region has 13 residues.

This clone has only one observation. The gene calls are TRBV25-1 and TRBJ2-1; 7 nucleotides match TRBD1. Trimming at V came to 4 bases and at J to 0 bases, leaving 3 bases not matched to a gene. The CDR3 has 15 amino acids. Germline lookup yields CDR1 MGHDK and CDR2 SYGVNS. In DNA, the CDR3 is TGTGCCAGCAGTGCACCAGGGGGCTCCTACAATGAGCAGTTCTTC. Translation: CASSAPGGSYNEQFF.

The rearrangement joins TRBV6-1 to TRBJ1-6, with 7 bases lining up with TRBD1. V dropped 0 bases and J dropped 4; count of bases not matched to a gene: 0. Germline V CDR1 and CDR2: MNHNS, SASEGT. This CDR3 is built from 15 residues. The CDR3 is CASSEAQGYNSPLHF. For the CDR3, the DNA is TGTGCCAGCAGTGAAGCACAGGGGTATAATTCACCCCTCCACTTT.

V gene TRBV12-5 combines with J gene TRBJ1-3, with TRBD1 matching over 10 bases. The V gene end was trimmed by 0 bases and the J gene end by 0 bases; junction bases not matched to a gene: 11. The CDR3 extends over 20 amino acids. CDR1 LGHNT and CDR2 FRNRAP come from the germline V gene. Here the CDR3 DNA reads TGTGCTAGTGGTTTGGTAACATGGGACAGGGGCGACTTCTCTGGAAACACCATATATTTT. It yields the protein CASGLVTWDRGDFSGNTIYF.

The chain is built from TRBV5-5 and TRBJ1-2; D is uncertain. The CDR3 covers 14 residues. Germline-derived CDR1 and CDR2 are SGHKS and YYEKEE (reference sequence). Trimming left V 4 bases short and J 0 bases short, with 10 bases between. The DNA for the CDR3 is TGTGCCAGCAGCCCGGACGGTCCTAACTATGGCTACACCTTC. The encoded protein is CASSPDGPNYGYTF.

The CDR3, as DNA: TGTGCCACCGGGGGGACAGACAACACAGATACGCAGTATTTT. Its translation is CATGGTDNTDTQYF. The chain joins TRBV10-3 to TRBJ2-3; D may be TRBD1 or TRBD2 (7 bases each). V lost 10 bases and J lost 2, with 16 bases in between. Germline lookup yields CDR1 ENHRY and CDR2 SYGVKD. The CDR3 consists of 14 residues.

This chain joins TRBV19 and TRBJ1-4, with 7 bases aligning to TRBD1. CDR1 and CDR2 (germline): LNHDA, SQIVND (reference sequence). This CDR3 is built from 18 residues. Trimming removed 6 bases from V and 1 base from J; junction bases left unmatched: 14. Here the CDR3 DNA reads TGTGCCAGTAGAGACCGGGACAGAGGAGGGGAAACTAATGAAAAACTGTTTTTT. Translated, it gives CASRDRDRGGETNEKLFF.

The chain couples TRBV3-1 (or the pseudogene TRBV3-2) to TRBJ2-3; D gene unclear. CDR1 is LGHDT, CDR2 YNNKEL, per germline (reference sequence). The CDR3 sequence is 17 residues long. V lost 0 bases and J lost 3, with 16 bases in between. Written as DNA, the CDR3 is TGTGCCAGCAGCCAAGAGGGATTAGGACCGAGTACAGATACGCAGTATTTT. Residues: CASSQEGLGPSTDTQYF.

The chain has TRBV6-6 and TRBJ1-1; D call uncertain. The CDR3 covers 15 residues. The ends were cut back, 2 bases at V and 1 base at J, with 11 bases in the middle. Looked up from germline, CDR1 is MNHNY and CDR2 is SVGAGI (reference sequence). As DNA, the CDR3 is TGTGCCAGCAGTTACCCACAATTGGCGAACACTGAAGCTTTCTTT. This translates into CASSYPQLANTEAFF.

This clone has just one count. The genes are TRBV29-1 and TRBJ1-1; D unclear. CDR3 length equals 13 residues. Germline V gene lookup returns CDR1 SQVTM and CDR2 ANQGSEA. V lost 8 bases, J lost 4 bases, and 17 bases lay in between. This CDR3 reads CSTVAGWGTEAFF. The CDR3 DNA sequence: TGCAGCACGGTGGCGGGATGGGGCACTGAAGCTTTCTTT.

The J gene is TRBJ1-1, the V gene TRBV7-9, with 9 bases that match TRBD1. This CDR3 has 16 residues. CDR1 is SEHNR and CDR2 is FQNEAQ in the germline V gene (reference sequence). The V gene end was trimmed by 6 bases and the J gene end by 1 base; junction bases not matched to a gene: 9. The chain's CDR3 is CASSLMPGQGNTEAFF. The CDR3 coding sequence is TGTGCCAGCAGTCTCATGCCGGGACAGGGGAACACTGAAGCTTTCTTT.

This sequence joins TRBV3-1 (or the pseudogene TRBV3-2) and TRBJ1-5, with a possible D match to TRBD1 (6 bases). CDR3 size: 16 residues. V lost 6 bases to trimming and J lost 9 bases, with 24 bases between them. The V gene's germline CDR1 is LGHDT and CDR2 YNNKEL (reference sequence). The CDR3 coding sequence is TGTGCCAGCAGTGCCTCCGGGACAAGGCTATTATCGCCCCAGCATTTT. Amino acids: CASSASGTRLLSPQHF.

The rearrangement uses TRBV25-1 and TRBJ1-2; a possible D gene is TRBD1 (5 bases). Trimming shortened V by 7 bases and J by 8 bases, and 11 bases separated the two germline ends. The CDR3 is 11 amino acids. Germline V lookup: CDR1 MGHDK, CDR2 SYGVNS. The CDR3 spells CASKQGTGYTF. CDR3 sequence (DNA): TGTGCCAGCAAGCAGGGTACGGGCTACACCTTC.

CDR3 region: CASSLARGAAEAFF. CDR3 bases: TGCGCCAGCAGCTTGGCCCGGGGGGCCGCTGAAGCTTTCTTT. The genes are TRBV5-1 and TRBJ1-1, with a weak D call TRBD1 (6 bases). Germline V lookup: CDR1 SGHRS, CDR2 YFSETQ. Trimming shortened V by 0 bases and J by 6 bases, and 12 bases separated the two germline ends. CDR3 length: 14 amino acids.

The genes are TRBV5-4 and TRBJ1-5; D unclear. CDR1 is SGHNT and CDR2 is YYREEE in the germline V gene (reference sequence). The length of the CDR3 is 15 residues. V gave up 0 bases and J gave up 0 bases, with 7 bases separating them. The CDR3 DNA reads TGTGCCAGCAGCTTGGACCCCTTTAGCAATCAGCCCCAGCATTTT. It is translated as CASSLDPFSNQPQHF.

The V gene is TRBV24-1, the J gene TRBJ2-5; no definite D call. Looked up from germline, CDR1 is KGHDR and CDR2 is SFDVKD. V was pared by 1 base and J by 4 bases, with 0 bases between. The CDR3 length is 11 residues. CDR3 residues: CATSDLETQYF. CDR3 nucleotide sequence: TGTGCCACCAGTGATTTAGAGACCCAGTACTTC.

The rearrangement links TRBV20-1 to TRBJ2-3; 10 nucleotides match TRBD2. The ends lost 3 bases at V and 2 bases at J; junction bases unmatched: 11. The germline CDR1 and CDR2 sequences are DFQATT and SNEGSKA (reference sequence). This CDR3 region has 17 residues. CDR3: CSASSFQRGGNTDTQYF. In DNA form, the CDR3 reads TGCAGTGCTAGTTCCTTCCAGCGGGGGGGTAACACAGATACGCAGTATTTT.

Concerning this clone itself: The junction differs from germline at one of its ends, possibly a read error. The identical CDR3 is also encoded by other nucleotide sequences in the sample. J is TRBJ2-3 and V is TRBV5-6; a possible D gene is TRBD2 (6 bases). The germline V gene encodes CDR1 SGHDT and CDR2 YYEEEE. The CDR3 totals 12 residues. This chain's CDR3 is CASSFLADTQYF. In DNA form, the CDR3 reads TGTGCTAGCAGCTTTCTAGCGGATACGCAGTATTTT.

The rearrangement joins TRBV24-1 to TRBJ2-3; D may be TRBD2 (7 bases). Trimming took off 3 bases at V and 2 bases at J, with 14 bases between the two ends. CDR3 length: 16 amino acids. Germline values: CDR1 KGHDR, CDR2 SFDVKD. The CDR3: CATSDPPGGATDTQYF. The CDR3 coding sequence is TGTGCCACCAGTGATCCCCCTGGGGGGGCCACAGATACGCAGTATTTT.

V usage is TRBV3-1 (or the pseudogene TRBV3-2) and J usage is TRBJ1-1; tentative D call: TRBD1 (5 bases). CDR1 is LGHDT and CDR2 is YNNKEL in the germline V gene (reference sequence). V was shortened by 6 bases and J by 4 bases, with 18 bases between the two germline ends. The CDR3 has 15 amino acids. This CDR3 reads CASRLALGGSTEAFF. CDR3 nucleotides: TGTGCCAGCAGACTGGCCTTGGGGGGGAGCACTGAAGCTTTCTTT.

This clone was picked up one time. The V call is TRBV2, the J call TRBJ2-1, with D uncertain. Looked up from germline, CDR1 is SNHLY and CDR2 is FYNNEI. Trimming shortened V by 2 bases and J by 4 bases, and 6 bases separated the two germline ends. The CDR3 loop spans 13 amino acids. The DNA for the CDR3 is TGTGCCAGCAGTGAACTGCGTTACAATGAGCAGTTCTTC. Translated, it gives CASSELRYNEQFF.